This T cell receptor (beta chain) was observed in a study of T cell responses to AZD1222 COVID-19 vaccine. Pooled together were second doses at about 4 or about 12 weeks. In regard to this clone: Its antigen remains unidentified.

TCRdb keeps only in-frame clones here, not all; method: immunoSEQ multiplex PCR. The data contain some 150,000 clones, 80% to 90% of them singletons. The germline V gene has CDR1 KGHDR and CDR2 SFDVKD. V was pared by 4 bases and J by 5 bases, with 7 bases of the junction left unmatched. The CDR3 length is 16 residues. Overall study findings and caveats: Repertoire samples came only from after the peak T cell response.

The sequence came from an adult who received the AZD1222 COVID-19 vaccine. The material sequenced was peripheral blood, taken 28 days after the second AZD1222 dose. This chain joins TRBV24-1 and TRBJ2-2, with 9 bases identical to TRBD1. The CDR3 protein is CATSDPGTGLTGELFF. The CDR3 bases are TGTGCCACCAGTGACCCCGGGACAGGGTTGACCGGGGAGCTGTTTTTT.